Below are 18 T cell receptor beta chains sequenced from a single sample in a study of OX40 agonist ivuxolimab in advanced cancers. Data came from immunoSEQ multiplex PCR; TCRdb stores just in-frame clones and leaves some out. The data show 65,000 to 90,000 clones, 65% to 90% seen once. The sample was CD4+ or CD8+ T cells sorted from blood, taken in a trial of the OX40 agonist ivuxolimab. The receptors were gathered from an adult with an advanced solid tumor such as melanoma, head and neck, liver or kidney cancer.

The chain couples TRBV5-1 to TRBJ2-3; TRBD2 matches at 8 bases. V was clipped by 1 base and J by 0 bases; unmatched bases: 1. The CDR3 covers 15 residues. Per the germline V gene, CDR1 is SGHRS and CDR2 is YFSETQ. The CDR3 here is CASSLSGGSTDTQYF. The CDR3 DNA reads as TGCGCCAGCAGCTTGTCGGGAGGGAGCACAGATACGCAGTATTTT.

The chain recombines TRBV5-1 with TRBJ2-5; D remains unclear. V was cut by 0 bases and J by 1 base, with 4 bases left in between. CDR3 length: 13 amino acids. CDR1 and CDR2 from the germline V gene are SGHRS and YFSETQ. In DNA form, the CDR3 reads TGCGCCAGCAGCTTGGGCATCCAAGAGACCCAGTACTTC. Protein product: CASSLGIQETQYF.

The CDR3 sequence: CASSLAGGSGDTQYF. CDR3 coding DNA: TGTGCCAGCAGCTTAGCGGGGGGGTCCGGAGATACGCAGTATTTT. The chain employs TRBV7-9 and TRBJ2-3; TRBD2 matches at 7 bases. The CDR3 spans 15 residues. Germline lookup yields CDR1 SEHNR and CDR2 FQNEAQ (reference sequence). V lost 0 bases, J lost 5 bases, and 5 bases stayed unmatched.

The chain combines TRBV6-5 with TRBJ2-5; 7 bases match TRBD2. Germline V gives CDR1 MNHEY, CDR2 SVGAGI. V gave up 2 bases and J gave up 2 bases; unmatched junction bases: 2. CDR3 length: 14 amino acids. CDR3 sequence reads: CASSYGTTQETQYF. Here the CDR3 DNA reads TGTGCCAGCAGTTACGGGACTACTCAAGAGACCCAGTACTTC.

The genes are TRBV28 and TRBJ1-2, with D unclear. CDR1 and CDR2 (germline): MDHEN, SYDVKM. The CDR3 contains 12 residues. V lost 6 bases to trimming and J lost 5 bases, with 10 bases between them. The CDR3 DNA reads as TGTGCCAGCAGCCGGAGTGGATATGGCTACACCTTC. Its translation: CASSRSGYGYTF.

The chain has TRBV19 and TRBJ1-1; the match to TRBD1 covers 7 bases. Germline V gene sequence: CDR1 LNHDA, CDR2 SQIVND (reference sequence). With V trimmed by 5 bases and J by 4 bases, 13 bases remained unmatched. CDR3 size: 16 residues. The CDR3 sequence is CASSQQGYGSSTEAFF. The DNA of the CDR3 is TGTGCCAGTAGTCAACAGGGGTACGGATCGAGCACTGAAGCTTTCTTT.

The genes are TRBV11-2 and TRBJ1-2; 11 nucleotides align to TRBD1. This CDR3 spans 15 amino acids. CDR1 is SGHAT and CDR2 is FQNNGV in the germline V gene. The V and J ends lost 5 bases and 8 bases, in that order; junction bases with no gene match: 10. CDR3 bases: TGTGCCAGCAGCCAAGGACAGGGGGCCCTGGAGGGCTACACCTTC. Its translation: CASSQGQGALEGYTF.

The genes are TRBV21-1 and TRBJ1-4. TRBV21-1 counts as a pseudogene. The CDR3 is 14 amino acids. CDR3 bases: TGTGCCAGCAGCAACCGGGACTGGAATGAAAAACTGTTTTTT. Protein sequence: CASSNRDWNEKLFF.

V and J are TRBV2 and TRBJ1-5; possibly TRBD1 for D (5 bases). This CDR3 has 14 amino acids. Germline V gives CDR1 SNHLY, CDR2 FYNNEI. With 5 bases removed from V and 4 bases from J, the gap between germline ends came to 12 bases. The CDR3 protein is CASSSDGGNQPQHF. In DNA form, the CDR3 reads TGTGCCAGCAGTTCCGACGGGGGAAATCAGCCCCAGCATTTT.

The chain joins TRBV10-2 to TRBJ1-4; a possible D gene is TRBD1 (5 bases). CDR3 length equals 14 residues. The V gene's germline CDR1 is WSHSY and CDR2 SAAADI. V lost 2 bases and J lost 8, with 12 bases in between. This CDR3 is CASSERGIEEKLFF. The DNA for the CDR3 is TGCGCCAGCAGTGAGAGGGGAATCGAGGAAAAACTGTTTTTT.

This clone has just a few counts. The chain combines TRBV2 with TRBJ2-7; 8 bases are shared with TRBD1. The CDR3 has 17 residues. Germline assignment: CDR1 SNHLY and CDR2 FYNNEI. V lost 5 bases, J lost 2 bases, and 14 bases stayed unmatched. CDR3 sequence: CASSSTPPGQAAYEQYF. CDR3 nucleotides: TGTGCCAGCAGTTCTACACCACCGGGACAGGCTGCCTACGAGCAGTACTTC. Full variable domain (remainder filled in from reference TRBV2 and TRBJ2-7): EPEVTQTPSHQVTQMGQEVILRCVPISNHLYFYWYRQILGQKVEFLVSFYNNEISEKSEIFDDQFSVERPDGSNFTLKIRSTKLEDSAMYFCASSSTPPGQAAYEQYFGPGTRLTVT.

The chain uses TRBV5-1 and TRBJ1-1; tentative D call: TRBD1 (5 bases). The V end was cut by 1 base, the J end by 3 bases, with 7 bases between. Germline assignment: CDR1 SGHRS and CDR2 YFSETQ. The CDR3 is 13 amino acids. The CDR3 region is CASSLKGDTEAFF. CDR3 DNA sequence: TGCGCCAGCAGCTTGAAAGGGGACACTGAAGCTTTCTTT.

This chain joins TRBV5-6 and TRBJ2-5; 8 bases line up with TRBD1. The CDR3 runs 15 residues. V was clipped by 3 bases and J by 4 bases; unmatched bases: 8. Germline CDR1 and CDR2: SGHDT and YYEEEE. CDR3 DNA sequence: TGTGCCAGCAGCTGGGGCGCAGGGGGCGGAGAGACCCAGTACTTC. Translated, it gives CASSWGAGGGETQYF.

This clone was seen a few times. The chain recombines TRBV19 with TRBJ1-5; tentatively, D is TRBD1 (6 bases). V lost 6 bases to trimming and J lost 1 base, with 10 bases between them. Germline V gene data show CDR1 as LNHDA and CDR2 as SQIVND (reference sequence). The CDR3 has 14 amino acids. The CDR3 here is CASSRGTSNQPQHF. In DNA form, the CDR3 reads TGTGCCAGTAGCCGAGGGACAAGCAATCAGCCCCAGCATTTT.

The DNA for the CDR3 is TGTGCCAGCTCACCTGGACTGGACTACAATGAGCAGTTCTTC. Its translation: CASSPGLDYNEQFF. The chain employs TRBV18 and TRBJ2-1; TRBD2 is a possible D gene (5 bases). CDR3 length: 14 residues. V was cut by 3 bases and J by 3 bases, with 9 bases left in between. Germline CDR1 and CDR2: KGHSH and LQKENI.

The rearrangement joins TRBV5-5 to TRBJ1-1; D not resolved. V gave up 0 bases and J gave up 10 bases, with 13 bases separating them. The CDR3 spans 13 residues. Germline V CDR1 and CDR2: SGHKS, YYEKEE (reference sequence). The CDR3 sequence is CASSLGADTRAFF. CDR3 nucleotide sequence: TGTGCCAGCAGCTTGGGAGCCGACACCAGAGCTTTCTTT. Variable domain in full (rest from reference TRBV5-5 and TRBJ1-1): DAGVTQSPTHLIKTRGQQVTLRCSPISGHKSVSWYQQVLGQGPQFIFQYYEKEERGRGNFPDRFSARQFPNYSSELNVNALLLGDSALYLCASSLGADTRAFFGQGTRLTVV.

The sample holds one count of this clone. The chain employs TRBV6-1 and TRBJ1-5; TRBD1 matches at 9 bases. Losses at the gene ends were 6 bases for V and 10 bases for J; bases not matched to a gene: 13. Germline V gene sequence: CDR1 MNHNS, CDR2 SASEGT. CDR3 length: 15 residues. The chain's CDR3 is CASSWTGDPYTPQHF. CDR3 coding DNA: TGTGCCAGCAGCTGGACAGGGGACCCTTATACCCCCCAGCATTTT.

Here the CDR3 reads CASSPTDRAGNTIYF. The CDR3 DNA is TGTGCCAGCAGCCCCACGGACAGGGCTGGAAACACCATATATTTT. The chain carries TRBV4-2 and TRBJ1-3; 8 bases agree with TRBD1. This CDR3 spans 15 amino acids. Germline CDR1 and CDR2: LGHNA and YNFKEQ. With V trimmed by 4 bases and J by 2 bases, 4 bases remained unmatched.